These 3 T cell receptor beta chains share one sample of origin, sequenced in a study of blood T cell repertoires in COVID-19. The repertoire was sequenced with immunoSEQ multiplex PCR; TCRdb's copy has only in-frame clones and lacks some. The sample consists of 65,000 to 95,000 clones, around 90% of them appearing once. The sequenced sample was peripheral blood. All receptors derive from a man aged 45-65 years with active COVID-19.

This clone was counted once. CDR3: CASSQGSLGNTIYF. For the CDR3, the DNA is TGTGCCAGCAGCCAGGGTTCCCTTGGAAACACCATATATTTT. V gene TRBV28 combines with J gene TRBJ1-3; tentatively, D is TRBD1 (5 bases). The CDR3 sequence is 14 residues long. V was trimmed by 6 bases and J by 3 bases, leaving 12 bases between them. The V gene's germline CDR1 is MDHEN and CDR2 SYDVKM.

J is TRBJ2-7 and V is TRBV5-4; D perhaps matches TRBD1 (6 bases). Germline V gives CDR1 SGHNT, CDR2 YYREEE (reference sequence). Trimming removed 1 base at V and 3 bases at J, with 8 bases between. The CDR3 loop spans 13 amino acids. The CDR3 DNA follows: TGTGCCAGCAGCTTGTTGGACAGCTACGAGCAGTACTTC. Translation gives CASSLLDSYEQYF.

The chain employs TRBV27 and TRBJ1-2; maybe TRBD1 (6 bases). The germline V and J ends were trimmed by 0 bases and 4 bases, with 15 bases remaining between them. The germline gives CDR1 MNHEY, CDR2 SMNVEV (reference sequence). The CDR3 has 16 amino acids. CDR3 region: CASSLSFGTRRYGYTF. CDR3 in DNA: TGTGCCAGCAGTTTATCGTTCGGGACAAGGCGCTATGGCTACACCTTC.